This T cell receptor (beta chain) was observed in a study of blood T cell repertoires in COVID-19. Study summary: Whether acute or convalescent, the COVID-19 samples came from the United States, Italy and Spain. In each case, the material was cDNA or gDNA derived from T cells, B-cell-depleted T cells, or PBMCs.

Per germline, CDR1 SEHNR and CDR2 FQNEAQ (reference sequence). The CDR3 contains 15 residues. The J segment lost 4 bases and the V segment lost 4 bases, leaving 6 bases of the junction unmatched. In the original processing: Amplification of reference gene primers provided the estimated nucleated cell counts. Assay: immunoSEQ multiplex PCR; the TCRdb copy retains only in-frame clones and omits some. The DNA was the basis for D and trimming; V, J and clone size are from that table. This sample has about 23,000 clones, with 65% to 80% found just once. While infection was still active, Seattle patients were enrolled and then followed longitudinally.

Specimen: peripheral blood. The TCR was taken from a man aged 50 to 60 with COVID-19, enrolled during active disease. The chain joins TRBV7-9 to TRBJ2-3; 9 bases match TRBD2. The CDR3 reads CASSSSGDQADTQYF. The CDR3 coding sequence is TGTGCCAGCAGCTCTAGCGGGGACCAGGCAGATACGCAGTATTTT.